This entry is about one T cell receptor (beta chain). Per the original data handling: Estimation of nucleated cell counts relied on the amplification of reference gene primers. Libraries were prepared by immunoSEQ multiplex PCR; TCRdb keeps only in-frame clonotypes and omits some of them. The DNA was the basis for D and trimming; V, J and clone size are from that table. The repertoire includes some 56,000 clones, roughly nine tenths of them detected once, and under 45% sits in the top ten. In germline, CDR1 is SEHNR, CDR2 FQNEAQ (reference sequence). The V end was cut by 0 bases, the J end by 5 bases, with 16 bases between. The CDR3 runs to 16 residues. These data are taken from a study of blood T cell repertoires in COVID-19. About the research overall: PBMCs, B-cell-depleted T cells, or T cells were the source of the cDNA or gDNA that made up the material.

The chain combines TRBV7-9 with TRBJ1-2, with TRBD1 as a possible D gene (5 bases). This clonotype was sampled from an older woman with COVID-19, enrolled during active disease. The specimen sequenced was peripheral blood. Written as DNA, the CDR3 is TGTGCCAGCAGCTTAGCAGCGGGGGTTACAGGATATGGCTACACCTTC. This sequence encodes CASSLAAGVTGYGYTF.